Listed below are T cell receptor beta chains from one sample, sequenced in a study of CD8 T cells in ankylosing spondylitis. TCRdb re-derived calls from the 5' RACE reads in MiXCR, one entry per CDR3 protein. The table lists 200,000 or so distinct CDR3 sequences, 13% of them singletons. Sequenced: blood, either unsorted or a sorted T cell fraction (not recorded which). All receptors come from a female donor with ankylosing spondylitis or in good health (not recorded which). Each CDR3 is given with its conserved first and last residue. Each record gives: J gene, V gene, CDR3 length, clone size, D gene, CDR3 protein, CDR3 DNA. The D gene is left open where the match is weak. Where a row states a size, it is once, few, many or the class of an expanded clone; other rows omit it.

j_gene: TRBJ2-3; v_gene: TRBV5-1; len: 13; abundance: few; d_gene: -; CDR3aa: CASSNLPTDTQYF; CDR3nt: TGCGCCAGCAGCAACCTACCCACAGATACGCAGTATTTT
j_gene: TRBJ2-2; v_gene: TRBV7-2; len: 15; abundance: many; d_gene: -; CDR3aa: CASSLHRESTGELFF; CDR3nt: TGTGCCAGCAGCTTACACAGGGAGAGCACCGGGGAGCTGTTTTTT
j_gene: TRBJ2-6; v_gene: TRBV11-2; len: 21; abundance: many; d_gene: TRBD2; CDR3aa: CASSPDYSGRWGRSGANVLTF; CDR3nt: TGTGCCAGCAGCCCCGACTATAGCGGGAGGTGGGGACGCTCTGGGGCCAACGTCCTGACTTTC
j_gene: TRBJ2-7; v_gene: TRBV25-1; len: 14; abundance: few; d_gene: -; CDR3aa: CATSQTDDSYEQYF; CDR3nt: TGTGCCACCTCCCAGACGGACGACTCCTACGAGCAGTACTTC
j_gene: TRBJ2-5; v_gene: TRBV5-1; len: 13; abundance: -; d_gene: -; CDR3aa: CASVDPPGETQYF; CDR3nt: TGCGCCAGCGTCGATCCACCCGGGGAGACCCAGTACTTC
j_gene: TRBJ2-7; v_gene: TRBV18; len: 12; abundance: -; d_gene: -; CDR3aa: CASSPDVDEQYF; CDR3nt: TGTGCCAGCTCACCGGACGTGGACGAGCAGTACTTC
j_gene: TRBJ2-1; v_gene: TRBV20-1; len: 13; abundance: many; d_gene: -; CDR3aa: CSARGPGLNEQFF; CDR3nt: TGCAGTGCTAGAGGCCCAGGACTAAATGAGCAGTTCTTC
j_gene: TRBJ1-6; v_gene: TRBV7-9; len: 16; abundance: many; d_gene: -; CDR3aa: CASSDGNSRYNSPLHF; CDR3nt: TGTGCCAGCAGCGACGGAAACTCCCGTTATAATTCACCCCTCCACTTT
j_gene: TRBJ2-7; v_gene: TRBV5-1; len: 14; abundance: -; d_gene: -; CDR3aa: CASRLWNLDGEQYF; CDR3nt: TGCGCCAGCAGATTATGGAATCTAGACGGCGAGCAGTACTTC
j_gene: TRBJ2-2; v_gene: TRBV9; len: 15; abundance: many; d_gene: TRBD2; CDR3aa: CASSVSGRAGGELFF; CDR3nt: TGTGCCAGCAGCGTTAGCGGGAGGGCCGGCGGGGAGCTGTTTTTT
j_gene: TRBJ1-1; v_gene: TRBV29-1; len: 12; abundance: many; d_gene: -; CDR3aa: CSVITGNTEAFF; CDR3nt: TGCAGCGTAATAACAGGGAACACTGAAGCTTTCTTT
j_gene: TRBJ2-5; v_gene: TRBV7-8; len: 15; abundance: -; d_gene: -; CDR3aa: CASSLGGALDETQYF; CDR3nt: TGTGCCAGCAGCTTAGGAGGAGCGTTAGACGAGACCCAGTACTTC
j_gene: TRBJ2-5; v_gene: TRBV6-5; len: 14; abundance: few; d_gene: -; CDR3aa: CASSSQGRQETQYF; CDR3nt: TGTGCCAGCAGTTCCCAGGGGCGCCAAGAGACCCAGTACTTC
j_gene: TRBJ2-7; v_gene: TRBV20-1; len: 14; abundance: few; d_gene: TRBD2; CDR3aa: CSARSPGGPDEQYF; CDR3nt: TGCAGTGCTAGGTCTCCGGGAGGGCCGGACGAGCAGTACTTC
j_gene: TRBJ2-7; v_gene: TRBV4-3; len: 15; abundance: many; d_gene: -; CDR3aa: CASSQGGDSLREQYF; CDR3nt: TGCGCCAGCAGCCAAGGAGGAGACTCCCTCCGCGAGCAGTACTTC
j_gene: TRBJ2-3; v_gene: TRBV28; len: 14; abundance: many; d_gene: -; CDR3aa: CASTRGQILDTQYF; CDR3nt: TGTGCCAGCACCCGAGGGCAGATCCTCGATACGCAGTATTTT
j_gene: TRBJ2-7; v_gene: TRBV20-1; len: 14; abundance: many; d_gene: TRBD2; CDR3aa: CSARAAERDYEQYF; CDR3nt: TGCAGTGCTAGAGCGGCGGAGCGGGACTACGAGCAGTACTTC
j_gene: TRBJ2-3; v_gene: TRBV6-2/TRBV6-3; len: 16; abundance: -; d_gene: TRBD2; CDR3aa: CASSSSRLAGGGTQYF; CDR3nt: TGTGCCAGCAGTTCGAGCCGACTAGCGGGAGGAGGCACGCAGTATTTT
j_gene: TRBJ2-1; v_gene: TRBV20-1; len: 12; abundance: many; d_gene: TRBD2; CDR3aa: CSARRGDNEQFF; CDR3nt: TGCAGTGCCAGGCGGGGGGATAATGAGCAGTTCTTC
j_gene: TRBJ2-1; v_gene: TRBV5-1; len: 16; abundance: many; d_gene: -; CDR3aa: CASIETGASSYNEQFF; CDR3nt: TGCGCCAGCATCGAAACCGGAGCCAGCTCCTACAATGAGCAGTTCTTC
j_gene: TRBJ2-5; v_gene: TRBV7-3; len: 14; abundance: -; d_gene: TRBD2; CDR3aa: CASSFTSGMPPQYF; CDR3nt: TGTGCCAGCAGCTTCACTAGCGGGATGCCTCCCCAGTACTTC
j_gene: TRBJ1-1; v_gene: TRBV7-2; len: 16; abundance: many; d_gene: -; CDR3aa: CASSPWSHRLGTEAFF; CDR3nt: TGTGCCAGCAGCCCCTGGTCACACCGCCTAGGGACTGAAGCTTTCTTT
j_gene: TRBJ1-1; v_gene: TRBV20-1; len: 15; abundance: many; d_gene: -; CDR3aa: CSASLLGTGNTEAFF; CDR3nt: TGCAGTGCTAGTTTACTCGGGACGGGGAACACTGAAGCTTTCTTT
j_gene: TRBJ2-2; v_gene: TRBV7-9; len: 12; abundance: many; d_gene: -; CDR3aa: CASSWAAGELFF; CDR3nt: TGTGCCAGCAGCTGGGCCGCCGGGGAGCTGTTTTTT
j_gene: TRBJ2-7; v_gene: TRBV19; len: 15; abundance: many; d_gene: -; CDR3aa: CASRYQTGSAYEQYF; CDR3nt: TGTGCCAGTAGATACCAAACAGGTAGCGCTTACGAGCAGTACTTC
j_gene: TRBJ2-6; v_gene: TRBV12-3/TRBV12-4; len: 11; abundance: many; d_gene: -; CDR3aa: CASSQGAVLTF; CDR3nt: TGTGCCAGCAGTCAGGGCGCCGTCCTGACTTTC
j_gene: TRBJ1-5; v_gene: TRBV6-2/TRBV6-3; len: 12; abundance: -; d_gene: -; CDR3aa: CASSYSSGPQHF; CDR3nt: TGTGCCAGCAGTTACTCGAGTGGGCCCCAGCATTTT
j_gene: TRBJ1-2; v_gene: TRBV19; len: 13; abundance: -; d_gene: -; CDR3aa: CASTRVPNYGYTF; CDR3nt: TGTGCCAGTACCAGAGTTCCTAACTATGGCTACACCTTC
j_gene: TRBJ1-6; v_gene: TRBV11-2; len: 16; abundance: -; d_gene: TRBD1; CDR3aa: CASSPRDRGLGSPLHF; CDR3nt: TGTGCCAGCAGCCCCCGGGACAGGGGGCTCGGTTCACCCCTCCACTTT
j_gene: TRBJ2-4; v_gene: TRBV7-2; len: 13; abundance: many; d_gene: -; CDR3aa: CASSLQDRSLQYF; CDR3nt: TGTGCCAGCAGCTTACAGGACCGCTCGTTGCAGTACTTC
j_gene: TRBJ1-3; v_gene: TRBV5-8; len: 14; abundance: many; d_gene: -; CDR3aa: CASSLAGSGNTIYF; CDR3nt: TGTGCCAGCAGCTTGGCGGGCTCTGGAAACACCATATATTTT
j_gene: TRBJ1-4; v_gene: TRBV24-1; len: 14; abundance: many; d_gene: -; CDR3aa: CATSDSQVNEKLFF; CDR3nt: TGTGCCACCAGTGATAGCCAGGTTAATGAAAAACTGTTTTTT
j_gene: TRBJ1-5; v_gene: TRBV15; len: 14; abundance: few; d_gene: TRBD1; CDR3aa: CATSGQGRNQPQHF; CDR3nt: TGTGCCACCAGCGGACAGGGACGCAATCAGCCCCAGCATTTT
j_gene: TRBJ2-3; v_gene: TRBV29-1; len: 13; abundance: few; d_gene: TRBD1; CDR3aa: CSAWTGTTDTQYF; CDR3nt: TGCAGCGCGTGGACAGGGACCACAGATACGCAGTATTTT
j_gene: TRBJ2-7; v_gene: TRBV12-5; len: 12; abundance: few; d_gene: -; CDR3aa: CASGSALDEQYF; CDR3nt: TGTGCTAGTGGTTCCGCGCTCGACGAGCAGTACTTC
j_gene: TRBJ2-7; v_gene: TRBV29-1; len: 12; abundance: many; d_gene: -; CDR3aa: CSVGTRPFEQYF; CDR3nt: TGCAGCGTAGGGACACGTCCTTTTGAGCAGTACTTC
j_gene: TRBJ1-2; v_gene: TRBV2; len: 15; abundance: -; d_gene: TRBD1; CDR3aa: CASSDQQGVIYGYTF; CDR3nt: TGTGCCAGCAGCGATCAACAGGGGGTTATTTATGGCTACACCTTC